Listed below are T cell receptor beta chains from one sample, sequenced in a study of blood T cell repertoires in COVID-19. Measured with immunoSEQ multiplex PCR; TCRdb has only the in-frame clones, and not every one. The sample has 110,000 or so clones, around 74% seen once. Sequencing was performed on peripheral blood. These receptors were collected from a woman in her sixties or seventies with acute or convalescent COVID-19. Each CDR3 is given with its conserved first and last residue. The order of the fields is V gene, CDR3 protein.

>TRBV12-5
CASGLARTSGTDTQYF
>TRBV3-1/TRBV3-2
CASSHLMGAAPNYGYTF
>TRBV2
CASRLLAGGVTDTQYF
>TRBV28
CASSVSQENSPLHF
>TRBV4-1
CASSQTGTAQETQYF
>TRBV19
CASRPTGDFGNQPQHF
>TRBV19
CASSQGGGGNSPLHF
>TRBV30
CAWSVLAFTGELFF
>TRBV4-2
CASSQSVAGGGYEQYF
>TRBV19
CASSTTGGWTEAFF
>TRBV6-5
CAGQMRDRVDYTF
>TRBV5-1
CASSLAAGTGQETQYF
>TRBV12-5
CASGLASGTWEQFF
>TRBV2
CASKATSGVETQYF
>TRBV9
CASSPNPGDSPLHF
>TRBV4-1
CASHPTGDQETQYF
>TRBV27
CASSKTGIGLFF
>TRBV5-8
CASSFPGQGLRNIQYF
>TRBV12-3/TRBV12-4
CASTVGQYYGYTF
>TRBV23-1
CASRPGPRGTQYF
>TRBV19
CASSIRVAGFLETQYF
>TRBV6-6
CASRLDSLSGNTIYF
>TRBV7-9
CASSSGVGYGYTF
>TRBV29-1
CSVRQGGVNTEAFF
>TRBV2
CASRGTGAYEQYF
>TRBV2
CAIPTGQGDYGYTF
>TRBV5-8
CASSPTGGNNQPQHF
>TRBV7-2
CASSLARTRIGELFF
>TRBV11-2
CASSLVIFSNTGELFF
>TRBV19
CASRNVGSIDQPQHF
>TRBV19
CASSPLAGAINTGELFF
>TRBV29-1
CSVRGLGGGELFF
>TRBV5-6
CASSFSPETQYF
>TRBV10-3
CAISPTSGGETQYF
>TRBV30
CAWSVRTSGPINEQFF
>TRBV27
CASSLYSNEQPQHF
>TRBV18
CASSPGTAGETQYF
>TRBV5-6
CASSALDRDNYGYTF
>TRBV28
CASSLRGIYEQYF
>TRBV30
CAWSVGTGNEQFF
>TRBV29-1
CSVDVEGGLGTDTQYF
>TRBV19
CASSDGGNTDTQYF
>TRBV7-9
CASSYPTRTENTGELFF
>TRBV5-4
CASSWGTGGDYEQYF
>TRBV27
CASSLRAGGPREQYF
>TRBV28
CAGAAGPGEKLFF
>TRBV5-5
CASSGLRNEQFF
>TRBV5-5
CASSLTGMHQPQHF
>TRBV5-1
CASSLVVSGGGYTF
>TRBV30
CAWSVKGLTTNEKLFF
>TRBV28
CASSSTSGPYNEQFF
>TRBV6-2/TRBV6-3
CASSNARNTGELFF
>TRBV29-1
CSVEPGTGSHYGYTF
>TRBV5-4
CASSLGGSTDTQYF
>TRBV12-3/TRBV12-4
CASSRLRTEAFF